A single sample gave rise to the 28 T cell receptor beta chains below, sequenced in a study of identical twins. TCRdb reprocessed the 5' RACE reads via MiXCR and lists one record per CDR3 protein. In the table there are fewer than 250,000 distinct CDR3 sequences, around 8% of which are singletons. This sample was also put to use in a study of yellow fever vaccine responses in identical twins.

The sequenced sample was memory (CD45RO+) T cells sorted from blood. Receptors originate from a woman younger than 30 in good health.

This clonotype was seen a few times. This chain links TRBV14 with TRBJ2-1; D is possibly TRBD1 (5 bases). This CDR3 has 14 residues. The V gene lost 6 bases and the J gene lost 6 bases, with 15 bases spanning the gap. Germline assignment: CDR1 SGHDN and CDR2 FVKESK. The CDR3 loop is CASRPMGQGNEQFF. The CDR3 coding sequence is TGTGCCAGCAGGCCCATGGGCCAGGGCAATGAGCAGTTCTTC.

There are many counts of this clonotype. CDR3 bases: TGTGCCAGCAGTTTAAGTACAGGCGGGGCTGAAGCTTTCTTT. This gives the protein CASSLSTGGAEAFF. The chain combines TRBV27 with TRBJ1-1, with D possibly being TRBD1 (5 bases). V dropped 2 bases and J dropped 6 bases, with 13 bases sitting between them. Germline V gene data show CDR1 as MNHEY and CDR2 as SMNVEV (reference sequence). CDR3 length equals 14 residues.

This clonotype turned up a few times. CDR3: CASSFGTYSYEQYF. The CDR3 DNA is TGTGCCAGCAGCTTCGGGACTTACTCCTACGAGCAGTACTTC. This chain links TRBV7-2 with TRBJ2-7, with D possibly matching TRBD2 (6 bases). V was clipped by 3 bases and J by 0 bases, with 9 bases between them. The CDR3 runs 14 residues. Germline CDR1 SGHTA, CDR2 FQGNSA.

This clonotype was seen a handful of times. At one end, the junction sequence differs from germline, possibly due to a read error. This chain joins TRBV12-3 or TRBV12-4 and TRBJ2-1, with 8 nucleotides matching TRBD2. The CDR3 loop spans 11 amino acids. The CDR3 spells CASSYGAGAVF. The CDR3 nucleotides read TGTGCCAGCAGTTATGGAGCGGGGGCCGTCTTC.

V usage is TRBV7-9 and J usage is TRBJ2-1; the D is unclear. Deletions cut 4 bases from V and 7 bases from J, with 11 bases between. The CDR3 has 13 residues. The germline gives CDR1 SEHNR, CDR2 FQNEAQ (reference sequence). The CDR3 DNA sequence: TGTGCCAGCAGCTCGATAATGGAGAATGAGCAGTTCTTC. Translated: CASSSIMENEQFF.

This clonotype was seen more than once but under ten times. This chain uses TRBV12-3 or TRBV12-4 with TRBJ2-3; 9 bases fit TRBD2. Trimming at V came to 6 bases and at J to 2 bases, leaving 9 bases not matched to a gene. CDR3 length: 16 amino acids. CDR3 nucleotides: TGTGCCAGCAGCCCCCTTAGCGGGAGCTTCACAGATACGCAGTATTTT. This sequence encodes CASSPLSGSFTDTQYF.

This sequence joins TRBV12-3 or TRBV12-4 and TRBJ2-1, with TRBD2 matching 11 bases. V lost 7 bases, J lost 9 bases, and 8 bases stayed unmatched. The CDR3 totals 14 residues. In nucleotides, the CDR3 is TGTGCCAGCACCTTAGCGGGGGGGCCTAGTGAGCAGTTCTTC. Translated: CASTLAGGPSEQFF.

This clonotype was seen a few times. J is TRBJ2-2 and V is TRBV20-1; 7 bases map to TRBD1. Germline CDR1 is DFQATT and CDR2 is SNEGSKA (reference sequence). The CDR3 is 15 amino acids. Germline trimming cut 0 bases from V and 8 bases from J; bases unmatched to any gene: 9. The CDR3 loop is CSARDTSTGKGELFF. The CDR3 coding sequence is TGCAGTGCTAGAGACACCTCGACAGGGAAGGGGGAGCTGTTTTTT.

This clonotype is a singleton in its sample. The chain has TRBV28 and TRBJ2-3, with 8 bases fitting TRBD2. Germline V lookup: CDR1 MDHEN, CDR2 SYDVKM. The CDR3 runs to 15 residues. The V gene end was trimmed by 3 bases and the J gene end by 4 bases; junction bases not matched to a gene: 6. DNA of the CDR3: TGTGCCAGCAGTTTTGGGCGGGGGGTATCAGATACGCAGTATTTT. Amino acids: CASSFGRGVSDTQYF.

This clonotype was seen repeatedly, ten times or more. V is TRBV12-3 or TRBV12-4 and J is TRBJ2-1, with a weak D call TRBD2 (6 bases). Trimming left V 3 bases short and J 9 bases short, with 6 bases between. CDR3 length: 11 residues. The CDR3 region is CASSFGGEQFF. DNA of the CDR3: TGTGCCAGCAGTTTCGGGGGTGAGCAGTTCTTC.

This clonotype was counted only a few times. V usage is TRBV9 and J usage is TRBJ2-7, with TRBD1 identical over 11 bases. CDR3 length: 16 residues. With 0 bases clipped from V and 5 bases from J, the junction kept 7 bases outside the gene matches. Germline values: CDR1 SGDLS, CDR2 YYNGEE. The CDR3: CASSVVSGQGVHEQYF. As DNA, the CDR3 is TGTGCCAGCAGCGTAGTATCGGGACAGGGGGTGCACGAGCAGTACTTC. Full variable domain (missing parts from reference TRBV9 and TRBJ2-7): DSGVTQTPKHLITATGQRVTLRCSPRSGDLSVYWYQQSLDQGLQFLIQYYNGEERAKGNILERFSAQQFPDLHSELNLSSLELGDSALYFCASSVVSGQGVHEQYFGPGTRLTVT.

This clonotype showed up many times. The genes are TRBV12-3 or TRBV12-4 and TRBJ2-7, with TRBD1 identical over 7 bases. After removal of 5 bases from V and 3 bases from J, the junction contained 4 bases not matched to a gene. This CDR3 is 13 amino acids long. The CDR3 spells CASSLRQGYEQYF. The CDR3 bases are TGTGCCAGCAGTCTACGACAGGGCTACGAGCAGTACTTC.

This clonotype was observed a few times. The chain joins TRBV18 to TRBJ2-5; the D is unclear. Germline CDR1 and CDR2: KGHSH and LQKENI. The CDR3 is 13 residues long. Trimming shortened V by 8 bases and J by 4 bases, and 14 bases separated the two germline ends. As DNA, the CDR3 is TGTGCCAGCCGAGAAGGCCAGTTAGAGACCCAGTACTTC. This gives the protein CASREGQLETQYF.

V and J are TRBV19 and TRBJ2-7; perhaps TRBD1 as D (7 bases). CDR3 length: 15 residues. V was trimmed by 1 base and J by 3 bases, leaving 13 bases between them. The germline gives CDR1 LNHDA, CDR2 SQIVND (reference sequence). CDR3 nucleotide sequence: TGTGCCAGTAGTATAGTTGCGGGACAGAACTACGAGCAGTACTTC. This translates into CASSIVAGQNYEQYF.

A remark on this clonotype: The junction and the germline gene differ at one end; a read error may be behind it. The V gene is TRBV24-1, the J gene TRBJ2-5; TRBD2 agrees at 8 bases. This CDR3 contains 16 residues. Germline V gene sequence: CDR1 KGHDR, CDR2 SFDVKD. The CDR3 coding sequence is TGTGCCACCAGGGACAGTCAGCGGGGGAAGGCGGAGACCCATTACTTC. The encoded protein is CATRDSQRGKAETHYF.

This clonotype was seen ten or more times. J is TRBJ2-1 and V is TRBV2, with 7 bases aligning to TRBD2. The V gene end was trimmed by 7 bases and the J gene end by 3 bases; junction bases not matched to a gene: 6. This CDR3 spans 14 amino acids. Germline CDR1 reads SNHLY; CDR2 reads FYNNEI. The CDR3, as DNA: TGTGCCAGCATGATGGGACTAAGCTACAATGAGCAGTTCTTC. Residues: CASMMGLSYNEQFF.

At least ten counts were recorded for this clonotype. The gene calls are TRBV12-3 or TRBV12-4 and TRBJ2-7, with no clear D. Between the trimmed V and J ends, which lost 8 bases and 4 bases, there was a span of 9 bases. The CDR3 is 11 amino acids. The CDR3 sequence is CASRSTYEQYF. The CDR3, as DNA: TGTGCCAGCCGATCTACTTACGAGCAGTACTTC.

This clonotype was seen only a few times. The genes are TRBV25-1 and TRBJ1-6; 7 bases are a match to TRBD1. Per the germline V gene, CDR1 is MGHDK and CDR2 is SYGVNS. Trimming removed 5 bases from V and 9 bases from J; junction bases left unmatched: 10. This CDR3 contains 15 residues. This CDR3 is CASSPTRGRGSPLHF. For the CDR3, the DNA is TGTGCCAGCAGTCCGACGAGGGGGCGGGGTTCACCCCTCCACTTT. Variable domain in full (rest from reference TRBV25-1 and TRBJ1-6): EADIYQTPRYLVIGTGKKITLECSQTMGHDKMYWYQQDPGMELHLIHYSYGVNSTEKGDLSSESTVSRIRTEHFPLTLESARPSHTSQYLCASSPTRGRGSPLHFGNGTRLTVT.

This clonotype showed up many times. The J gene is TRBJ2-7, the V gene TRBV7-9, with TRBD1 as a possible D gene (6 bases). V was cut by 5 bases and J by 3 bases, with 17 bases left in between. Germline values: CDR1 SEHNR, CDR2 FQNEAQ (reference sequence). CDR3 length: 15 residues. The CDR3 coding sequence is TGTGCCAGCAGCACCACGGACAGTACAGGCTACGAGCAGTACTTC. Amino acids: CASSTTDSTGYEQYF.

This clonotype was counted ten times or more. This chain links TRBV12-3 or TRBV12-4 with TRBJ2-1; TRBD1 aligns across 9 bases. The CDR3 is made up of 20 amino acids. The V and J ends lost 8 bases and 4 bases, in that order; junction bases with no gene match: 24. The CDR3 coding sequence is TGTGCCAGCGGGTTAGGGGTTAGAACAGGGGGCGTATCGGTTTACAATGAGCAGTTCTTC. It specifies CASGLGVRTGGVSVYNEQFF.

The chain carries TRBV20-1 and TRBJ2-5; TRBD1 agrees at 7 bases. The germline CDR1 and CDR2 sequences are DFQATT and SNEGSKA (reference sequence). V was pared by 3 bases and J by 0 bases, with 7 bases of the junction left unmatched. The CDR3 extends over 15 amino acids. CDR3 sequence (DNA): TGCAGTGCTAGCGGGACAGCAACAAACCAAGAGACCCAGTACTTC. This translates into CSASGTATNQETQYF.

This clonotype was seen repeatedly, ten times or more. This chain uses TRBV7-9 with TRBJ2-7; no clear D. Germline loops: CDR1 SEHNR, CDR2 FQNEAQ (reference sequence). The CDR3 covers 12 residues. The V and J ends lost 6 bases and 2 bases respectively, with 8 bases between them. CDR3 region: CASSPDPYEQYF. CDR3 sequence (DNA): TGTGCCAGCAGTCCAGATCCCTACGAGCAGTACTTC.

The V gene is TRBV10-2, the J gene TRBJ2-7; 10 nucleotides agree with TRBD1. The CDR3 contains 14 residues. After removal of 8 bases from V and 5 bases from J, the junction contained 9 bases not matched to a gene. In germline, CDR1 is WSHSY, CDR2 SAAADI. CDR3 amino acids: CASRPTGGSNEQYF. For the CDR3, the DNA is TGCGCCAGCCGCCCGACAGGGGGCTCTAACGAGCAGTACTTC.

This clonotype was observed at least ten times. The rearrangement uses TRBV7-2 and TRBJ2-5; D not resolved. The CDR3 runs to 15 residues. Trimming left V 3 bases short and J 5 bases short, with 16 bases between. The V gene's germline CDR1 is SGHTA and CDR2 FQGNSA. As DNA, the CDR3 is TGTGCCAGCAGCTTCTCCCCACGTACGTTGGAGACCCAGTACTTC. It encodes CASSFSPRTLETQYF.

This clonotype showed up just a few times. This chain links TRBV28 with TRBJ2-3; TRBD2 aligns across 9 bases. This CDR3 is 18 amino acids long. Per the germline V gene, CDR1 is MDHEN and CDR2 is SYDVKM. The V gene end was trimmed by 5 bases and the J gene end by 3 bases; junction bases not matched to a gene: 15. CDR3 sequence: CASSPPWGRGGRTDTQYF. In DNA form, the CDR3 reads TGTGCCAGCAGTCCTCCGTGGGGGCGGGGGGGCCGGACAGATACGCAGTATTTT.

This clonotype was counted ten times or more. The chain joins TRBV6-2 or TRBV6-3 to TRBJ2-3; 7 nucleotides match TRBD1. Germline CDR1 MNHEY, CDR2 SVGEGT. The CDR3 sequence is 17 residues long. With 3 bases clipped from V and 3 bases from J, the junction kept 12 bases outside the gene matches. This CDR3 reads CASSYFPGQVRTDTQYF. CDR3 nucleotides: TGTGCCAGCAGTTATTTCCCCGGACAGGTTAGGACAGATACGCAGTATTTT.

This clonotype was seen ten or more times. V is TRBV28 and J is TRBJ1-5, with no clear D. In germline, CDR1 is MDHEN, CDR2 SYDVKM. This CDR3 region has 13 residues. Trimming left V 2 bases short and J 5 bases short, with 7 bases between. CDR3 sequence: CASSLASYQPQHF. The CDR3 coding sequence is TGTGCCAGCAGTTTAGCATCGTATCAGCCCCAGCATTTT.

This clonotype was counted many times. The V gene is TRBV3-1, the J gene TRBJ2-3; D is ambiguous. This CDR3 is 13 amino acids long. Germline CDR1 reads LGHDT; CDR2 reads YNNKEL (reference sequence). The V end lost 1 base, the J end lost 5 bases, and 7 bases lay between the germline ends. CDR3 residues: CASSQGQQDTQYF. The CDR3 DNA sequence: TGTGCCAGCAGCCAAGGCCAACAAGATACGCAGTATTTT.